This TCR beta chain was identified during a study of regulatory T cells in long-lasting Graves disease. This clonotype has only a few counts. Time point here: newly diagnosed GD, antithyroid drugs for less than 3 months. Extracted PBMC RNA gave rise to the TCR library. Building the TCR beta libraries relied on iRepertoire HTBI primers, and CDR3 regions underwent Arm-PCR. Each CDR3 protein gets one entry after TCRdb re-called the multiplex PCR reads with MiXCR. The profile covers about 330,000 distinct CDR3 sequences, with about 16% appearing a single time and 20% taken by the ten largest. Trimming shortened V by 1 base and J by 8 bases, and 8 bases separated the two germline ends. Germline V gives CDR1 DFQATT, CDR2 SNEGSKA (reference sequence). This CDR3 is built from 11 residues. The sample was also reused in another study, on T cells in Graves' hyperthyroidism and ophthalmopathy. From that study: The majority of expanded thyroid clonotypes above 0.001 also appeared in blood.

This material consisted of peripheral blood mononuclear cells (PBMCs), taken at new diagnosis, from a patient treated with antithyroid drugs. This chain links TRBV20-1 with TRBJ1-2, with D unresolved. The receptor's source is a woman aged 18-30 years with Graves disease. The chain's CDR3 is CSARAIFGYTF. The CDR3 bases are TGCAGTGCTAGAGCGATTTTCGGCTACACCTTC.